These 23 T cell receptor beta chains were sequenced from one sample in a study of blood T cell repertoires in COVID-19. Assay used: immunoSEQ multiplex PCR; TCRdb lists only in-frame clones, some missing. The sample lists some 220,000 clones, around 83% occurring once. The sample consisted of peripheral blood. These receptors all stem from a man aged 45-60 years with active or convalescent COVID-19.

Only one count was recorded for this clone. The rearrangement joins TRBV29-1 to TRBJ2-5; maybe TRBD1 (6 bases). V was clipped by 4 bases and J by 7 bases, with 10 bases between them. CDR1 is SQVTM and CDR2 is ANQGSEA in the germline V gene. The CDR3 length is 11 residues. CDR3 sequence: CSVVARGTQYF. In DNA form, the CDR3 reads TGCAGCGTTGTGGCCAGGGGGACCCAGTACTTC. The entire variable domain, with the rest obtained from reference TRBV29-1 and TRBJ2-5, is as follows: SAVISQKPSRDICQRGTSLTIQCQVDSQVTMMFWYRQQPGQSLTLIATANQGSEATYESGFVIDKFPISRPNLTFSTLTVSNMSPEDSSIYLCSVVARGTQYFGPGTRLLVL.

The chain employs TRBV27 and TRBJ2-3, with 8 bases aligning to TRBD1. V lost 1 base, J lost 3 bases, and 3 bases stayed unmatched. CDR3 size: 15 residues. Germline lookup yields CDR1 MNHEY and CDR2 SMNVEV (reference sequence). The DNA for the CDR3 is TGTGCCAGCAGTTTATGGGGACAGGCTACAGATACGCAGTATTTT. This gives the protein CASSLWGQATDTQYF.

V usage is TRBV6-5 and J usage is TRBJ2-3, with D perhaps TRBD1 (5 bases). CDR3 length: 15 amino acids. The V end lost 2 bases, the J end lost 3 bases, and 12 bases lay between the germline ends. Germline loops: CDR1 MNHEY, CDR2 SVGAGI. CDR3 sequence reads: CASSYVGRATDTQYF. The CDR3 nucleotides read TGTGCCAGCAGTTACGTTGGCAGGGCAACAGATACGCAGTATTTT.

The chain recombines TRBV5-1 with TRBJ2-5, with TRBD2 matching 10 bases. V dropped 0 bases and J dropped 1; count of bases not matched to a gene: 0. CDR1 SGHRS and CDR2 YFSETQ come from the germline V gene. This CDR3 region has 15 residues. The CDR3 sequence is CASSLGLAGQETQYF. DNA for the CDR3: TGCGCCAGCAGCTTGGGACTAGCGGGCCAAGAGACCCAGTACTTC.

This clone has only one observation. The CDR3 nucleotides are TGTGCCAGCAGTTACGGCCGGGACAGGGGGAACTACGAGCAGTACTTC. Translated: CASSYGRDRGNYEQYF. The chain carries TRBV6-5 and TRBJ2-7, with 11 nucleotides matching TRBD1. CDR3 size: 16 residues. Germline V gives CDR1 MNHEY, CDR2 SVGAGI. With V trimmed by 2 bases and J by 3 bases, 6 bases remained unmatched.

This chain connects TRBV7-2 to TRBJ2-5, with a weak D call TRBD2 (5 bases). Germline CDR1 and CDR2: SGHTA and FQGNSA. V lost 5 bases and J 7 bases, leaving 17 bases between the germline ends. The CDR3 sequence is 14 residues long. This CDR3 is CASSPGLAPGTQYF. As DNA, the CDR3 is TGTGCCAGCAGCCCCGGACTGGCCCCAGGGACCCAGTACTTC.

CDR3 residues: CASSDGTGSYEQYF. CDR3 DNA: TGTGCCAGCTCGGATGGGACAGGCTCCTACGAGCAGTACTTC. The V gene is TRBV9, the J gene TRBJ2-7; 8 bases line up with TRBD1. The germline V gene has CDR1 SGDLS and CDR2 YYNGEE. The CDR3 extends over 14 amino acids. The junction had 6 bases not matched to a gene; V was cut back by 7 bases and J by 0 bases.

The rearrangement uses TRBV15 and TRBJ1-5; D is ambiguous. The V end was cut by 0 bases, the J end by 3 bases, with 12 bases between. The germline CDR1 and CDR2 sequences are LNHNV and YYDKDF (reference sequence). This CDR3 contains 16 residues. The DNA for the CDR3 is TGTGCCACCAGCAGAGATCAACAGACATACAATCAGCCCCAGCATTTT. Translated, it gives CATSRDQQTYNQPQHF.

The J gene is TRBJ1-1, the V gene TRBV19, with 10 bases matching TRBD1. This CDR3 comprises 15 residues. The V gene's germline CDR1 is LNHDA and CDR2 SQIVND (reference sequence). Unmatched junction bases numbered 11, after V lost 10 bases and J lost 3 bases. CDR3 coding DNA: TGTGCCACCACGGACAGGGGGGATGATTACACTGAAGCTTTCTTT. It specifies CATTDRGDDYTEAFF.

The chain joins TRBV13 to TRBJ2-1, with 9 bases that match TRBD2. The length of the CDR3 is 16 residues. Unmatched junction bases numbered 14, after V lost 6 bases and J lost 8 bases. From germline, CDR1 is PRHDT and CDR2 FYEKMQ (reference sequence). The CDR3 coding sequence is TGTGCCAGCAGAAACCGGGCGGCGGGGGGGCCTCATGAGCAGTTCTTC. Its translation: CASRNRAAGGPHEQFF.

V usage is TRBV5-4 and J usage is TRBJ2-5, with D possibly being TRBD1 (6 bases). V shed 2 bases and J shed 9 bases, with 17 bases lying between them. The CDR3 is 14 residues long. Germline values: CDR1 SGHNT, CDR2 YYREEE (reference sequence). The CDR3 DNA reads TGTGCCAGCAGCTTACAGGACAGCCCGAGGCCCCAGTACTTC. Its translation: CASSLQDSPRPQYF.

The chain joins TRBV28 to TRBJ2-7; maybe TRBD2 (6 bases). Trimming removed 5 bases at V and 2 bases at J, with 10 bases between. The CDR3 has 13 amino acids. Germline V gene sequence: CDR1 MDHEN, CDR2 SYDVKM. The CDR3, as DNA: TGTGCCAGCAGTCCCGGGGGAACCTACGAGCAGTACGTC. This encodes CASSPGGTYEQYV.

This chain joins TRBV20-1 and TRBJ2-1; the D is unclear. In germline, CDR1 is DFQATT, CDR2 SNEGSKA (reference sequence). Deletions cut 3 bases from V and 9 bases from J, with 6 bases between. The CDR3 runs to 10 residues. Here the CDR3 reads CSASPGEQFF. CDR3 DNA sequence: TGCAGTGCTAGTCCCGGTGAGCAGTTCTTC.

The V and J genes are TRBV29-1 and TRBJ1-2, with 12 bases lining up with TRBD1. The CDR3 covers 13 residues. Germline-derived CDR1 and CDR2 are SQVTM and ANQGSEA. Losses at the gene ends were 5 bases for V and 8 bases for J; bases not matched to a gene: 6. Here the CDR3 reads CSVSGTGGRGYTF. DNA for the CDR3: TGCAGCGTTTCCGGGACAGGGGGCCGGGGCTACACCTTC. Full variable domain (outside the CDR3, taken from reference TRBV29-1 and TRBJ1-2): SAVISQKPSRDICQRGTSLTIQCQVDSQVTMMFWYRQQPGQSLTLIATANQGSEATYESGFVIDKFPISRPNLTFSTLTVSNMSPEDSSIYLCSVSGTGGRGYTFGSGTRLTVV.

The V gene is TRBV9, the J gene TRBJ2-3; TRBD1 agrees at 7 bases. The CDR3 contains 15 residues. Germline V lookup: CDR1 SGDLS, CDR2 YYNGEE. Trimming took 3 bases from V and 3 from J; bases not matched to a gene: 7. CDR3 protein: CASSATDRETDTQYF. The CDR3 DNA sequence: TGTGCCAGCAGCGCAACAGACAGGGAAACAGATACGCAGTATTTT.

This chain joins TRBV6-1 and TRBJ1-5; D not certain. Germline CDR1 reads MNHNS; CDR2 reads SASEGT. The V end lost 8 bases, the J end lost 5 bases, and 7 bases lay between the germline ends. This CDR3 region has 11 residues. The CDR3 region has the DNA TGTGCCAGCGGGGAGGATCAGCCCCAGCATTTT. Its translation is CASGEDQPQHF.

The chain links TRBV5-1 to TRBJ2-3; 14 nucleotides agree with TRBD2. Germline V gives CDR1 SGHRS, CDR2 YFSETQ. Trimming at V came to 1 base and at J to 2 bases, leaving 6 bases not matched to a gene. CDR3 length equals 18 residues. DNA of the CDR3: TGCGCCAGCAGCTTGAAGGGACTAGCGGGGGTGGCCACAGATACGCAGTATTTT. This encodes CASSLKGLAGVATDTQYF.

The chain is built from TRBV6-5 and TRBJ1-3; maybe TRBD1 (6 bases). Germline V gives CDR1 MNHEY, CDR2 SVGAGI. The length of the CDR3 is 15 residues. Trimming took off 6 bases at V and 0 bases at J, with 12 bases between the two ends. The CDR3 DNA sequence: TGTGCCAGCAGCACAGGGTATCGCTCTGGAAACACCATATATTTT. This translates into CASSTGYRSGNTIYF.

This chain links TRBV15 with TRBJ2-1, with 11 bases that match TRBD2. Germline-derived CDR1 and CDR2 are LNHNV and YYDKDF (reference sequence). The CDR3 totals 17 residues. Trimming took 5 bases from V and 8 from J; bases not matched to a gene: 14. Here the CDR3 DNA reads TGTGCCACCAGCGGGGGTCTAGCGGGGGGCCGCCGCGATGAGCAGTTCTTC. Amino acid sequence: CATSGGLAGGRRDEQFF.

The CDR3 sequence is CASSLSVNTEAFF. The CDR3 DNA is TGTGCCAGCAGCTTATCAGTGAACACTGAAGCTTTCTTT. The chain uses TRBV7-2 and TRBJ1-1, with D uncertain. Germline-derived CDR1 and CDR2 are SGHTA and FQGNSA. CDR3 length: 13 amino acids. Trimming removed 2 bases from V and 0 bases from J, with 4 bases in between.

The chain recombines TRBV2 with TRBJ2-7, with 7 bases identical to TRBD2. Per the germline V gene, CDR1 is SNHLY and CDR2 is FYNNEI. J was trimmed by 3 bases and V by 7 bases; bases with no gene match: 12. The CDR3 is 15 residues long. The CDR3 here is CASTFIAGANYEQYF. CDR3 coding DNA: TGTGCCAGCACCTTTATCGCGGGAGCTAACTACGAGCAGTACTTC.

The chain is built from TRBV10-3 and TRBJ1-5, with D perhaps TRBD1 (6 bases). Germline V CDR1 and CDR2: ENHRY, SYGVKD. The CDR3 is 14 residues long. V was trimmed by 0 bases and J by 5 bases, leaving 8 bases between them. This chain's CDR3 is CAISESGAYQPQHF. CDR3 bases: TGTGCCATCAGTGAGTCGGGGGCTTATCAGCCCCAGCATTTT.

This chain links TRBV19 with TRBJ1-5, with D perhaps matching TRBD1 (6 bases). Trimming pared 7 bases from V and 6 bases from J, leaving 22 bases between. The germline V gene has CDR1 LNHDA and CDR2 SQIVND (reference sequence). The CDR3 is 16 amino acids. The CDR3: CASTTHEGGRGQPQHF. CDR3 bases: TGTGCCAGTACCACCCACGAGGGGGGGCGCGGTCAGCCCCAGCATTTT.